These T cell receptor beta chains were read from a single sample in a study of radiation and T cells in renal cell carcinoma. Generated by immunoSEQ multiplex PCR, the TCRdb table keeps only in-frame clones and is missing some. In the table there are around 99,000 clones, 70% to 85% of which are singletons. The source was blood, collected from a patient whose treatment included radiotherapy and nephrectomy. The receptors here all came from a man in his 60s with renal cell carcinoma. The CDR3 runs from the conserved cysteine through the conserved F or W. D genes are given only for firm matches. Some rows have no size entry. The others give once, few or many, or a class for an expanded clone.

>15|TRBJ1-1|TRBD1|.|TRBV6-5
CASSWGRTGNTEAFF
TGTGCCAGCAGTTGGGGGAGGACAGGTAACACTGAAGCTTTCTTT
>13|TRBJ2-5|.|.|TRBV7-2
CASSFGQEETQYF
TGTGCCAGCAGCTTTGGGCAGGAGGAGACCCAGTACTTC
>15|TRBJ1-2|.|.|TRBV19
CASSIDGGRVAGYTF
TGTGCCAGTAGTATAGATGGCGGCAGGGTGGCCGGCTACACCTTC
>13|TRBJ2-3|.|.|TRBV7-3
CASSLPGSDTQYF
TGTGCCAGCAGCTTACCCGGTTCAGATACGCAGTATTTT
>13|TRBJ2-3|.|.|TRBV7-8
CASRKTSTDTQYF
TGTGCCAGCAGGAAGACCAGCACAGATACGCAGTATTTT
>16|TRBJ1-3|.|.|TRBV18
CASSRDRDHTGNTIYF
TGTGCCAGCTCACGAGACCGTGATCACACTGGAAACACCATATATTTT
>14|TRBJ1-5|.|.|TRBV27
CASSRGQGAQPQHF
TGTGCCAGCAGCCGTGGGCAAGGGGCCCAGCCCCAGCATTTT
>12|TRBJ2-1|.|.|TRBV7-9
CASSSTKSEQFF
TGTGCCAGCAGTTCGACTAAGAGTGAGCAGTTCTTC
>11|TRBJ2-5|.|few|TRBV2
CASSGQETQYF
TGTGCCAGCAGTGGCCAAGAGACCCAGTACTTC
>14|TRBJ1-2|.|.|TRBV10-3
CAISDQVSNYGYTF
TGTGCCATCAGTGACCAGGTATCTAACTATGGCTACACCTTC
>16|TRBJ2-5|TRBD1|.|TRBV5-5
CASSLIPGQAQETQYF
TGTGCCAGCAGCTTAATCCCGGGACAGGCACAAGAGACCCAGTACTTC
>14|TRBJ1-2|.|.|TRBV7-2
CASSPEGGNYGYTF
TGTGCCAGCAGCCCAGAGGGAGGTAACTATGGCTACACCTTC
>14|TRBJ2-2|.|.|TRBV7-9
CASSLVRETGELFF
TGTGCCAGCAGCTTAGTTCGGGAGACCGGGGAGCTGTTTTTT
>20|TRBJ2-3|TRBD2|.|TRBV27
CASSIFARLAIAASTDTQYF
TGTGCCAGCAGTATATTCGCTAGACTAGCGATCGCTGCTAGCACAGATACGCAGTATTTT
>12|TRBJ1-3|.|.|TRBV6-5
CASRNIGNTIYF
TGTGCCAGCAGAAACATAGGAAACACCATATATTTT
>13|TRBJ2-7|TRBD1|.|TRBV5-4
CASSTDRGREQYF
TGTGCCAGCAGCACGGACAGGGGGCGTGAGCAGTACTTC
>14|TRBJ2-1|TRBD1|.|TRBV19
CASKDRGSYNEQFF
TGTGCCAGTAAGGACAGGGGCTCTTACAATGAGCAGTTCTTC
>12|TRBJ2-7|.|.|TRBV6-1
CASSDDRYEQYF
TGTGCCAGCAGTGACGACAGGTACGAGCAGTACTTC
>15|TRBJ2-3|.|.|TRBV9
CASSVGGRDTDTQYF
TGTGCCAGCAGCGTAGGGGGCAGGGACACAGATACGCAGTATTTT
>13|TRBJ2-1|.|.|TRBV11-2
CASSLRGRLEQFF
TGTGCCAGCAGCCTCCGGGGCCGTTTAGAGCAGTTCTTC
>11|TRBJ1-3|.|.|TRBV28
CASNDGNTIYF
TGTGCCAGCAACGATGGAAACACCATATATTTT
>14|TRBJ2-7|.|few|TRBV7-2
CASSFRAGSYEQYF
TGTGCCAGCAGCTTTCGGGCCGGATCCTACGAGCAGTACTTC
>17|TRBJ2-6|TRBD2|.|TRBV27
CASTPLAGVFGANVLTF
TGTGCCAGCACGCCTCTAGCGGGAGTCTTTGGGGCCAACGTCCTGACTTTC
>17|TRBJ2-5|TRBD2|.|TRBV10-3
CAISEDPRLGEGETQYF
TGTGCCATCAGTGAGGATCCCCGTTTGGGGGAGGGTGAGACCCAGTACTTC
>15|TRBJ2-3|TRBD2|.|TRBV11-2
CASSFGLAGTDTQYF
TGTGCCAGCAGCTTCGGACTAGCGGGCACAGATACGCAGTATTTT
>15|TRBJ1-1|.|few|TRBV19
CASSPRGASKTEAFF
TGTGCCAGTAGTCCTCGGGGGGCGTCCAAGACTGAAGCTTTCTTT
>17|TRBJ2-1|TRBD1|once|TRBV18
CASWRRDRALGNNEQFF
TGTGCCAGCTGGAGGAGGGACAGGGCATTGGGAAACAATGAGCAGTTCTTC
>15|TRBJ2-1|TRBD2|once|TRBV18
CASPNESGINNEQFF
TGTGCCAGCCCCAATGAGAGCGGGATCAACAATGAGCAGTTCTTC
>14|TRBJ2-5|TRBD2|.|TRBV12-5
CASGLGLAEETQYF
TGTGCTAGTGGTTTGGGACTAGCGGAAGAGACCCAGTACTTC
>13|TRBJ2-7|.|once|TRBV2
CASRVDHSYEQYF
TGTGCCAGCAGGGTCGATCACTCCTACGAGCAGTACTTC
>13|TRBJ1-2|.|.|TRBV19
CASSPAQGVGYTF
TGTGCCAGTAGCCCTGCACAGGGTGTTGGCTACACCTTC
>14|TRBJ2-2|.|.|TRBV9
CASSVVGNTGELFF
TGTGCCAGCAGCGTAGTAGGGAACACCGGGGAGCTGTTTTTT
>14|TRBJ2-7|.|.|TRBV27
CASSLGGTFSEQYF
TGTGCCAGCAGTTTAGGGGGGACCTTTTCCGAGCAGTACTTC
>16|TRBJ2-7|TRBD2|.|TRBV18
CASSPGIAGVSYEQYF
TGTGCCAGCTCACCGGGGATAGCGGGAGTCTCCTACGAGCAGTACTTC
>15|TRBJ1-1|TRBD1|.|TRBV5-1
CASGQGRGEGTEAFF
TGCGCCAGCGGACAGGGAAGGGGGGAAGGCACTGAAGCTTTCTTT
>15|TRBJ2-7|TRBD1|.|TRBV10-3
CAISDQGQGHGEQYF
TGTGCCATCAGTGATCAGGGACAGGGGCACGGCGAGCAGTACTTC
>15|TRBJ1-4|.|.|TRBV7-9
CASSPSTIPNEKLFF
TGTGCCAGCAGCCCATCGACAATCCCCAATGAAAAACTGTTTTTT
>15|TRBJ1-1|.|.|TRBV9
CASSVGAGGNTEAFF
TGTGCCAGCAGCGTTGGGGCTGGGGGGAACACTGAAGCTTTCTTT
>16|TRBJ1-2|.|.|TRBV5-4
CASSTPGRMVNYGYTF
TGTGCCAGCAGCACTCCGGGACGGATGGTAAACTATGGCTACACCTTC
>13|TRBJ2-7|.|.|TRBV10-1
CASRIQAPYEQYF
TGCGCCAGCAGAATACAAGCACCCTACGAGCAGTACTTC